Following are 31 T cell receptor beta chains from one sample sequenced in a study of beta chain features in type 1 diabetes. Every isolated RNA sample was fully reverse transcribed, so sequencing captured expressed TCRB transcripts. Profiling relied on immunoSEQ multiplex PCR, and the TCRdb table lists in-frame clones only, not all of them. The sample records around 300,000 clones, approximately 8% being singletons. What was sequenced was central memory CD4+ T cells from blood. The source is a woman aged 18-29 years in good health.

This clone was found a few times. J is TRBJ2-3 and V is TRBV9, with 14 bases identical to TRBD2. Trimming cost V 0 bases and J 3 bases; bases outside gene matches: 9. Looked up from germline, CDR1 is SGDLS and CDR2 is YYNGEE. The CDR3 totals 19 residues. For the CDR3, the DNA is TGTGCCAGCAGCGTAGGGCCGGGGACTAGCGGGGGATTGACAGATACGCAGTATTTT. Protein sequence: CASSVGPGTSGGLTDTQYF.

This clone was seen a handful of times. This chain links TRBV5-1 with TRBJ2-3; 7 bases are a match to TRBD2. CDR1 SGHRS and CDR2 YFSETQ come from the germline V gene. The V segment lost 5 bases and the J segment 0 bases; nucleotides outside the gene matches: 6. The CDR3 has 15 amino acids. The CDR3 region is CASSPSGPSTDTQYF. In DNA form, the CDR3 reads TGCGCCAGCAGTCCTAGCGGCCCTAGCACAGATACGCAGTATTTT.

This sequence joins TRBV5-1 and TRBJ2-5; possibly TRBD1 for D (5 bases). V lost 3 bases to trimming and J lost 2 bases, with 14 bases between them. The CDR3 is 15 residues long. In germline, CDR1 is SGHRS, CDR2 YFSETQ. This CDR3 is CASSSQGGPQETQYF. The CDR3 DNA reads as TGCGCCAGCAGCTCTCAGGGTGGCCCTCAAGAGACCCAGTACTTC. The full variable domain, completed using reference TRBV5-1 and TRBJ2-5, is KAGVTQTPRYLIKTRGQQVTLSCSPISGHRSVSWYQQTPGQGLQFLFEYFSETQRNKGNFPGRFSGRQFSNSRSEMNVSTLELGDSALYLCASSSQGGPQETQYFGPGTRLLVL.

In this sample, this clone turned up a few times. The genes are TRBV19 and TRBJ1-4; D unclear. The CDR3 contains 12 residues. The germline gives CDR1 LNHDA, CDR2 SQIVND (reference sequence). V was trimmed by 6 bases and J by 10 bases, leaving 12 bases between them. This CDR3 is CASSLGPRKLFF. The CDR3 nucleotides are TGTGCCAGTAGCCTGGGTCCCCGAAAACTGTTTTTT.

The genes are TRBV4-2 and TRBJ2-3; D may match TRBD1 or TRBD2 (5 bases each). The CDR3 has 16 residues. V gave up 1 base and J gave up 2 bases, with 13 bases separating them. In germline, CDR1 is LGHNA, CDR2 YNFKEQ. In nucleotides, the CDR3 is TGTGCCAGCAGCCAAGGGGACGCTAGAGACACAGATACGCAGTATTTT. Translating it yields CASSQGDARDTDTQYF.

This clone was counted only a few times. The rearrangement joins TRBV27 to TRBJ2-1; 10 bases fit TRBD2. Germline CDR1 and CDR2: MNHEY and SMNVEV (reference sequence). V trimming: 8 bases; J trimming: 5 bases; junction bases outside the gene matches: 6. This CDR3 contains 14 residues. CDR3 amino acids: CASGGLALHNEQFF. The CDR3 DNA follows: TGTGCCAGCGGGGGACTAGCGCTTCACAATGAGCAGTTCTTC.

This clone was counted between two and nine times. V usage is TRBV6-5 and J usage is TRBJ1-6; possible D gene TRBD1, 5 bases. Per the germline V gene, CDR1 is MNHEY and CDR2 is SVGAGI. The CDR3 has 16 residues. V shed 2 bases and J shed 7 bases, with 15 bases lying between them. CDR3: CASSYDMWQGNSPLHF. CDR3 bases: TGTGCCAGCAGTTACGATATGTGGCAGGGCAATTCACCCCTCCACTTT.

This clone came up many times. The rearrangement joins TRBV2 to TRBJ2-2; D gene unclear. Germline lookup yields CDR1 SNHLY and CDR2 FYNNEI. Trimming cost V 5 bases and J 3 bases, with 4 bases left between them. The CDR3 runs 12 residues. The CDR3 reads CASSYHTGELFF. CDR3 bases: TGTGCCAGCAGTTATCACACCGGGGAGCTGTTTTTT. Using reference TRBV2 and TRBJ2-2 for the parts outside the CDR3, the full variable domain is EPEVTQTPSHQVTQMGQEVILRCVPISNHLYFYWYRQILGQKVEFLVSFYNNEISEKSEIFDDQFSVERPDGSNFTLKIRSTKLEDSAMYFCASSYHTGELFFGEGSRLTVL.

This clone was recorded a few times. V gene TRBV4-2 combines with J gene TRBJ1-5; 7 positions match TRBD1. Unmatched junction bases numbered 8, after V lost 2 bases and J lost 7 bases. CDR3 length: 15 residues. Germline CDR1 and CDR2: LGHNA and YNFKEQ. This chain's CDR3 is CASSQLTGSSQPQHF. CDR3 DNA: TGTGCCAGCAGCCAACTGACAGGGTCAAGCCAGCCCCAGCATTTT.

This clone was picked up a small number of times. The V call is TRBV6-1, the J call TRBJ1-1; D might be TRBD1 (6 bases). Trimming shortened V by 8 bases and J by 3 bases, and 13 bases separated the two germline ends. This CDR3 region has 13 residues. Germline V gene lookup returns CDR1 MNHNS and CDR2 SASEGT. The CDR3 sequence: CASVRTAYTEAFF. CDR3 sequence (DNA): TGTGCCAGCGTCCGGACAGCGTACACTGAAGCTTTCTTT.

This clone was detected only a few times. The V gene is TRBV4-3, the J gene TRBJ1-1; D may be TRBD1 (5 bases). Trimming took off 4 bases at V and 5 bases at J, with 17 bases between the two ends. Per germline, CDR1 LGHNA and CDR2 YSLEER. The CDR3 has 15 residues. The CDR3 region has the DNA TGCGCCAGCAGCCCCCTGAAGGCTGGGGGGACTGAAGCTTTCTTT. The encoded protein is CASSPLKAGGTEAFF.

This chain links TRBV7-2 with TRBJ1-5; D might be TRBD1 (5 bases). Between the trimmed V and J ends, which lost 3 bases and 6 bases, there was a span of 15 bases. There are 15 residues in the CDR3. Per the germline V gene, CDR1 is SGHTA and CDR2 is FQGNSA. CDR3 protein: CASSLEGTGGQPQHF. The CDR3 coding sequence is TGTGCCAGCAGCTTGGAGGGAACCGGGGGTCAGCCCCAGCATTTT.

This clone was observed a few times. The same CDR3 arises from other DNA sequences in this sample as well. V usage is TRBV15 and J usage is TRBJ1-4, with D perhaps matching TRBD1 (6 bases). Per the germline V gene, CDR1 is LNHNV and CDR2 is YYDKDF (reference sequence). The ends were cut back, 0 bases at V and 5 bases at J, with 7 bases in the middle. The CDR3 covers 14 residues. This CDR3 is CATSRDRGNEKLFF. CDR3 DNA: TGTGCCACCAGCAGAGATAGGGGGAATGAAAAACTGTTTTTT.

The rearrangement joins TRBV7-2 to TRBJ1-6; TRBD1 matches 8 bases. The ends lost 6 bases at V and 7 bases at J; junction bases unmatched: 5. Germline V lookup: CDR1 SGHTA, CDR2 FQGNSA. CDR3 length equals 14 residues. CDR3 in DNA: TGTGCCAGCAGACCGACAGGGGTCAATTCACCCCTCCACTTT. Translation gives CASRPTGVNSPLHF.

The sample holds many counts of this clone. The rearrangement links TRBV7-6 to TRBJ1-2; D remains ambiguous. CDR1 and CDR2 from the germline V gene are SGHVS and FNYEAQ. The CDR3 sequence is 16 residues long. Trimming removed 0 bases at V and 3 bases at J, with 14 bases between. The CDR3: CASSLAQDQRHYGYTF. The CDR3 DNA sequence: TGTGCCAGCAGCTTAGCGCAGGATCAGCGACACTATGGCTACACCTTC.

This clone was detected only a few times. This chain uses TRBV7-2 with TRBJ2-7; TRBD2 agrees at 11 bases. The CDR3 covers 15 residues. Per the germline V gene, CDR1 is SGHTA and CDR2 is FQGNSA. V lost 5 bases to trimming and J lost 7 bases; unmatched junction nucleotides: 10. CDR3 DNA sequence: TGTGCCAGCAGCCCCAGACTAGCGGGGCTGGGGGAGCAGTACTTC. It yields the protein CASSPRLAGLGEQYF.

This rearrangement joins TRBV6-5 to TRBJ2-4, with a weak D call TRBD2 (6 bases). CDR1 is MNHEY and CDR2 is SVGAGI in the germline V gene. Trimming left V 2 bases short and J 1 base short, with 12 bases between. The CDR3 has 16 residues. The chain's CDR3 is CASSYGGAVAKNIQYF. CDR3 nucleotides: TGTGCCAGCAGTTACGGAGGGGCGGTGGCCAAAAACATTCAGTACTTC.

This clone has only a few counts. V usage is TRBV10-2 and J usage is TRBJ2-7; D is unresolved. Germline V gene data show CDR1 as WSHSY and CDR2 as SAAADI. V lost 0 bases and J lost 4, with 10 bases in between. The CDR3 contains 14 residues. The CDR3 region is CASSESVARYEQYF. DNA of the CDR3: TGCGCCAGCAGTGAGTCAGTAGCCCGGTACGAGCAGTACTTC.

V is TRBV18 and J is TRBJ2-7; the D is unclear. Germline values: CDR1 KGHSH, CDR2 LQKENI. The CDR3 loop spans 15 amino acids. V lost 3 bases, J lost 6 bases, and 18 bases lay in between. The CDR3 nucleotides are TGTGCCAGCTCACCCGCAACCGTCCCGATGGGCGAGCAGTACTTC. Its protein product is CASSPATVPMGEQYF.

The CDR3 sequence: CASSPTEGAWETQYF. The CDR3 region has the DNA TGTGCCAGCTCACCAACGGAGGGGGCATGGGAGACCCAGTACTTC. The V gene is TRBV18, the J gene TRBJ2-5, with a weak D call TRBD1 (7 bases). Germline V gene lookup returns CDR1 KGHSH and CDR2 LQKENI. Trimming removed 2 bases from V and 5 bases from J, with 15 bases in between. This CDR3 is built from 15 residues.

The J gene is TRBJ1-4, the V gene TRBV5-5; 10 bases are shared with TRBD1. Germline values: CDR1 SGHKS, CDR2 YYEKEE (reference sequence). V dropped 4 bases and J dropped 4; count of bases not matched to a gene: 4. The length of the CDR3 is 15 residues. Here the CDR3 DNA reads TGTGCCAGCAGCCCGGGACAGGGGAATAATGAAAAACTGTTTTTT. Residues: CASSPGQGNNEKLFF.

This clone was recorded a few times. The V call is TRBV7-2, the J call TRBJ2-1; D is unresolved. Trimming left V 3 bases short and J 6 bases short, with 6 bases between. Germline V gene data show CDR1 as SGHTA and CDR2 as FQGNSA. The CDR3 is 12 residues long. The DNA of the CDR3 is TGTGCCAGCAGCTTTCCCGTCAATGAGCAGTTCTTC. Residues: CASSFPVNEQFF.

This clone was found a few times. This chain uses TRBV6-6 with TRBJ2-5; 9 bases match TRBD1. The junction had 2 bases not matched to a gene; V was cut back by 4 bases and J by 5 bases. The CDR3 is made up of 13 amino acids. CDR1 is MNHNY and CDR2 is SVGAGI in the germline V gene (reference sequence). CDR3 sequence: CASSSGTGETQYF. CDR3 sequence (DNA): TGTGCCAGCAGTTCCGGGACAGGGGAGACCCAGTACTTC.

DNA of the CDR3: TGTGCCACCAGCAGAGATTTTGGGAACACTGAAGCTTTCTTT. This sequence encodes CATSRDFGNTEAFF. V gene TRBV15 combines with J gene TRBJ1-1; D is undetermined. Per the germline V gene, CDR1 is LNHNV and CDR2 is YYDKDF (reference sequence). The CDR3 totals 14 residues. V lost 0 bases, J lost 1 base, and 6 bases lay in between.

This clone was observed a few times. This rearrangement joins TRBV7-2 to TRBJ2-2; D is unresolved. Germline V gene data show CDR1 as SGHTA and CDR2 as FQGNSA. The CDR3 has 14 residues. Trimming took off 4 bases at V and 0 bases at J, with 6 bases between the two ends. CDR3 bases: TGTGCCAGCAGCTCCAAGTCGAACACCGGGGAGCTGTTTTTT. This translates into CASSSKSNTGELFF.

This clone was seen a handful of times. This rearrangement joins TRBV27 to TRBJ1-4; D gene uncertain. Trimming took off 5 bases at V and 0 bases at J, with 10 bases between the two ends. The CDR3 is 15 residues long. From germline, CDR1 is MNHEY and CDR2 SMNVEV (reference sequence). CDR3 sequence (DNA): TGTGCCAGCAGTCACCTCGGGGCAACTAATGAAAAACTGTTTTTT. Amino acid sequence: CASSHLGATNEKLFF.

In this sample, this clone turned up a few times. This chain joins TRBV7-2 and TRBJ2-1; D gene unclear. Trimming removed 0 bases from V and 4 bases from J, with 7 bases in between. This CDR3 contains 14 residues. Germline lookup yields CDR1 SGHTA and CDR2 FQGNSA. CDR3 loop: CASSLALGYNEQFF. CDR3 sequence (DNA): TGTGCCAGCAGCTTAGCGCTAGGGTACAATGAGCAGTTCTTC.

In this sample, this clone turned up a few times. Within the sample, other DNA sequences also encode this same CDR3. The rearrangement uses TRBV18 and TRBJ1-1, with D possibly being TRBD1 (5 bases). The ends were cut back, 1 base at V and 1 base at J, with 7 bases in the middle. This CDR3 spans 14 amino acids. Germline assignment: CDR1 KGHSH and CDR2 LQKENI. The CDR3 DNA reads as TGTGCCAGCTCACCACTGGGGGGGAACACTGAAGCTTTCTTT. Amino acids: CASSPLGGNTEAFF.

The J gene is TRBJ2-7, the V gene TRBV27; D might be TRBD1 (6 bases). The CDR3 extends over 14 amino acids. The germline V and J ends were trimmed by 10 bases and 2 bases, with 18 bases remaining between them. Germline-derived CDR1 and CDR2 are MNHEY and SMNVEV (reference sequence). CDR3 amino acids: CATARGGATYEQYF. CDR3 nucleotide sequence: TGTGCCACCGCCCGAGGGGGAGCTACCTACGAGCAGTACTTC.

This clone was picked up a small number of times. DNA for the CDR3: TGCGCCAGCAGCCGAGGGGGACAGTTTTACGATGAGCAGTTCTTC. This sequence encodes CASSRGGQFYDEQFF. The gene calls are TRBV4-3 and TRBJ2-1; 7 bases align to TRBD1. CDR1 and CDR2 (germline): LGHNA, YSLEER. V lost 4 bases, J lost 8 bases, and 11 bases stayed unmatched. The CDR3 has 15 residues.

The genes are TRBV18 and TRBJ2-1, with 7 bases lining up with TRBD1. The germline V gene has CDR1 KGHSH and CDR2 LQKENI. V lost 2 bases and J lost 6; bases outside the gene matches: 10. This CDR3 is built from 16 residues. The CDR3 nucleotides are TGTGCCAGCTCACCAAGGGGGCAGGGGCCCACCAATGAGCAGTTCTTC. Its translation is CASSPRGQGPTNEQFF.